These 20 T cell receptor beta chains share one sample of origin, sequenced in a study of cytomegalovirus exposure and HLA in healthy donors. Only in-frame clones appear in the TCRdb table, and some are missing; sequencing was by immunoSEQ multiplex PCR. Here the sample spans around 150,000 clones, around nine tenths being singletons. Sequenced input: PBMCs. The receptors derive from a woman younger than 35 in good health and CMV-seropositive.

The chain joins TRBV10-3 to TRBJ2-2, with D unresolved. V lost 4 bases to trimming and J lost 6 bases, with 18 bases between them. The CDR3 runs 16 residues. Looked up from germline, CDR1 is ENHRY and CDR2 is SYGVKD. Here the CDR3 reads CAISGGGSDPPGELFF. CDR3 nucleotides: TGTGCCATCAGTGGTGGCGGATCCGATCCCCCCGGGGAGCTGTTTTTT.

The table lists this clone with a count of one. The chain uses TRBV4-1 and TRBJ1-4, with 8 bases identical to TRBD1. Per the germline V gene, CDR1 is MGHRA and CDR2 is YSYEKL. The CDR3 covers 16 residues. V dropped 0 bases and J dropped 16; count of bases not matched to a gene: 16. CDR3 amino acids: CASSQDLGQGARRKFF. The CDR3 nucleotides are TGCGCCAGCAGCCAAGATCTAGGGCAGGGGGCTCGGAGGAAGTTTTTT.

The chain has TRBV27 and TRBJ2-7; 7 bases agree with TRBD1. Germline V gene sequence: CDR1 MNHEY, CDR2 SMNVEV (reference sequence). The CDR3 runs 14 residues. With V trimmed by 4 bases and J by 4 bases, 7 bases remained unmatched. CDR3 sequence reads: CASSWQGDGYEQYF. The CDR3 nucleotides read TGTGCCAGCAGTTGGCAGGGGGACGGGTACGAGCAGTACTTC.

CDR3 nucleotides: TGTGCCAGCAGTCCATCGGGACAGGGGTCCCCTGAAGCTTTCTTT. Its protein product is CASSPSGQGSPEAFF. The gene calls are TRBV27 and TRBJ1-1, with 10 nucleotides matching TRBD1. Per germline, CDR1 MNHEY and CDR2 SMNVEV (reference sequence). Trimming removed 5 bases from V and 6 bases from J; junction bases left unmatched: 9. CDR3 length equals 15 residues.

The chain joins TRBV11-2 to TRBJ2-2; 9 nucleotides line up with TRBD2. Germline V gene lookup returns CDR1 SGHAT and CDR2 FQNNGV. Germline trimming cut 4 bases from V and 5 bases from J; bases unmatched to any gene: 11. This CDR3 has 17 amino acids. CDR3 in amino acids: CASSSAGTSPWTGELFF. The DNA of the CDR3 is TGTGCCAGCAGCTCTGCCGGGACTAGCCCATGGACCGGGGAGCTGTTTTTT.

The gene calls are TRBV6-5 and TRBJ1-1, with D possibly matching TRBD1 (5 bases). Germline lookup yields CDR1 MNHEY and CDR2 SVGAGI. V lost 4 bases and J lost 1, with 10 bases in between. The CDR3 runs 14 residues. The CDR3 DNA follows: TGTGCCAGCAGTTGGACACCCGGGAACACTGAAGCTTTCTTT. Its protein product is CASSWTPGNTEAFF.

The chain links TRBV19 to TRBJ2-5, with 8 bases lining up with TRBD2. This CDR3 has 14 residues. The V and J ends lost 3 bases and 4 bases, in that order; junction bases with no gene match: 4. Germline CDR1 and CDR2: LNHDA and SQIVND (reference sequence). The CDR3: CASSISGIPETQYF. CDR3 DNA: TGTGCCAGTAGTATTAGCGGGATCCCAGAGACCCAGTACTTC.

V and J are TRBV19 and TRBJ1-1, with D tentatively TRBD1 (5 bases). Germline values: CDR1 LNHDA, CDR2 SQIVND (reference sequence). CDR3 length: 13 amino acids. V lost 5 bases and J 1 base, leaving 8 bases between the germline ends. CDR3 amino acids: CASSVTANTEAFF. CDR3 coding DNA: TGTGCCAGTAGTGTGACAGCGAACACTGAAGCTTTCTTT.

The count of this clone is one. Written as DNA, the CDR3 is TGTGCCTGGAGCCGGGACAGCGGCAATTCACCCCTCCACTTT. Translated, it gives CAWSRDSGNSPLHF. J is TRBJ1-6 and V is TRBV30, with 7 positions matching TRBD1. V trimming: 3 bases; J trimming: 7 bases; junction bases outside the gene matches: 6. CDR3 length: 14 amino acids. Germline loops: CDR1 GTSNPN, CDR2 SVGIG (reference sequence).

CDR3 nucleotides: TGTGCCAGCAGTGAACCACACACTAACTACGAGCAGTACTTC. Amino acids: CASSEPHTNYEQYF. The rearrangement links TRBV25-1 to TRBJ2-7; the D is unclear. The V end lost 2 bases, the J end lost 3 bases, and 11 bases lay between the germline ends. In germline, CDR1 is MGHDK, CDR2 SYGVNS. This CDR3 has 14 residues.

This sequence joins TRBV30 and TRBJ2-6; 9 bases fit TRBD2. Germline V gene sequence: CDR1 GTSNPN, CDR2 SVGIG (reference sequence). The CDR3 length is 19 residues. After removal of 3 bases from V and 0 bases from J, the junction contained 12 bases not matched to a gene. DNA for the CDR3: TGTGCCTGGAGCCTGGCACTAGCGGGTTCTTCCTCTGGGGCCAACGTCCTGACTTTC. Residues: CAWSLALAGSSSGANVLTF. Combining the CDR3 with reference TRBV30 and TRBJ2-6 gives the whole variable domain SQTIHQWPATLVQPVGSPLSLECTVEGTSNPNLYWYRQAAGRGLQLLFYSVGIGQISSEVPQNLSASRPQDRQFILSSKKLLLSDSGFYLCAWSLALAGSSSGANVLTFGAGSRLTVL.

V and J are TRBV7-9 and TRBJ1-5, with D possibly being TRBD1 (5 bases). Germline-derived CDR1 and CDR2 are SEHNR and FQNEAQ (reference sequence). Trimming left V 2 bases short and J 8 bases short, with 13 bases between. This CDR3 contains 14 residues. This chain's CDR3 is CASSLSGGAEPQHF. CDR3 nucleotide sequence: TGTGCCAGCAGCTTATCCGGAGGGGCCGAGCCCCAGCATTTT. Looking up the rest from reference TRBV7-9 and TRBJ1-5 gives the full variable domain: DTGVSQNPRHKITKRGQNVTFRCDPISEHNRLYWYRQTLGQGPEFLTYFQNEAQLEKSRLLSDRFSAERPKGSFSTLEIQRTEQGDSAMYLCASSLSGGAEPQHFGDGTRLSIL.

The chain joins TRBV5-1 to TRBJ1-1; 7 nucleotides align to TRBD1. CDR3 length: 14 residues. The trim removed 4 bases at V and 0 bases at J, leaving 3 bases unmatched. Germline V gene data show CDR1 as SGHRS and CDR2 as YFSETQ. In nucleotides, the CDR3 is TGCGCCAGCAGCACCGGGACAGTGAACACTGAAGCTTTCTTT. Translating it yields CASSTGTVNTEAFF. Full variable domain (rest looked up from reference TRBV5-1 and TRBJ1-1): KAGVTQTPRYLIKTRGQQVTLSCSPISGHRSVSWYQQTPGQGLQFLFEYFSETQRNKGNFPGRFSGRQFSNSRSEMNVSTLELGDSALYLCASSTGTVNTEAFFGQGTRLTVV.

The V and J genes are TRBV7-3 and TRBJ2-3; 8 bases are shared with TRBD2. CDR3 size: 15 residues. The V and J ends lost 1 base and 2 bases, in that order; junction bases with no gene match: 2. The germline V gene has CDR1 SGHTA and CDR2 FQGTGA. CDR3 DNA: TGTGCCAGCAGCTTAAGAGCGGGGGCCACAGATACGCAGTATTTT. Translated: CASSLRAGATDTQYF. Filled out from reference TRBV7-3 and TRBJ2-3, the complete variable domain reads GAGVSQTPSNKVTEKGKYVELRCDPISGHTALYWYRQSLGQGPEFLIYFQGTGAADDSGLPNDRFFAVRPEGSVSTLKIQRTERGDSAVYLCASSLRAGATDTQYFGPGTRLTVL.

The chain links TRBV14 to TRBJ2-7; 7 bases match TRBD1. The CDR3 covers 13 residues. Losses at the gene ends were 3 bases for V and 2 bases for J; bases not matched to a gene: 1. In germline, CDR1 is SGHDN, CDR2 FVKESK. DNA for the CDR3: TGTGCCAGCAGCCAGGGACAGACCTACGAGCAGTACTTC. The encoded protein is CASSQGQTYEQYF.

The rearrangement links TRBV7-9 to TRBJ1-1; TRBD1 aligns across 9 bases. The germline CDR1 and CDR2 sequences are SEHNR and FQNEAQ (reference sequence). J lost 10 bases, V lost 3 bases, and 3 bases had no gene match. The CDR3 spans 12 residues. CDR3 coding DNA: TGTGCCAGCAGCTTGGGACAGGGAAGAGCTTTCTTT. Residues: CASSLGQGRAFF.

V usage is TRBV28 and J usage is TRBJ1-1; possible D gene TRBD1, 6 bases. CDR3 length: 17 residues. The germline V gene encodes CDR1 MDHEN and CDR2 SYDVKM. V was pared by 7 bases and J by 7 bases, with 28 bases between. The CDR3 loop is CASTLRQRGEGENEAFF. In nucleotides, the CDR3 is TGTGCCAGCACCTTACGCCAGAGGGGCGAGGGGGAGAATGAAGCTTTCTTT.

This chain links TRBV12-5 with TRBJ1-5; D unclear. Germline V gene lookup returns CDR1 LGHNT and CDR2 FRNRAP. CDR3 length equals 11 residues. Trimming pared 6 bases from V and 4 bases from J, leaving 4 bases between. The CDR3 nucleotides are TGTGCTAGTGGGTTAAATCAGCCCCAGCATTTT. Encoded protein: CASGLNQPQHF.

The DNA of the CDR3 is TGTGCCAGCAGCCTCCTCCGACAGGGTAATGAAAAACTGTTTTTT. Amino acids: CASSLLRQGNEKLFF. The J gene is TRBJ1-4, the V gene TRBV13, with 7 positions matching TRBD1. The CDR3 covers 15 residues. Germline values: CDR1 PRHDT, CDR2 FYEKMQ (reference sequence). V was pared by 5 bases and J by 4 bases, with 7 bases of the junction left unmatched.

V usage is TRBV6-6 and J usage is TRBJ1-2, with a weak D call TRBD1 (6 bases). Germline V gives CDR1 MNHNY, CDR2 SVGAGI (reference sequence). This CDR3 is built from 14 residues. Trimming removed 4 bases from V and 4 bases from J, with 13 bases in between. The CDR3: CASSSRQATYGYTF. Here the CDR3 DNA reads TGTGCCAGCAGTTCTAGACAGGCGACCTATGGCTACACCTTC.